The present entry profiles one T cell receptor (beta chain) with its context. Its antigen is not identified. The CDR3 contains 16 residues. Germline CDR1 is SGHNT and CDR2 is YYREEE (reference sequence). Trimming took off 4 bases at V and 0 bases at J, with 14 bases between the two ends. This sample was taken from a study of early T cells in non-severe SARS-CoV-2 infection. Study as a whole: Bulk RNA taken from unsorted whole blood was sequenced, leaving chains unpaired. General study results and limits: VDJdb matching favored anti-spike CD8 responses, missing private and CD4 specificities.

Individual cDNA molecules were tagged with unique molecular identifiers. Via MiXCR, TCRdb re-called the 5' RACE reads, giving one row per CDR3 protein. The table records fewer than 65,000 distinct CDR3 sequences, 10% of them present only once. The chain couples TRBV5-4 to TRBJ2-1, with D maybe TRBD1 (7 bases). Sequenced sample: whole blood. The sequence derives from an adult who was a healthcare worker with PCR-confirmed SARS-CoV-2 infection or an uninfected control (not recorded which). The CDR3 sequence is CASSAGQPSSYNEQFF. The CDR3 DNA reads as TGTGCCAGCAGCGCGGGACAGCCAAGCTCCTACAATGAGCAGTTCTTC.